This T cell receptor (beta chain) was sequenced for a study of T cell repertoires in cytomegalovirus infection. Turning to the study itself: Public TCR beta signatures indicated both CMV infection and matching HLA type.

Study conclusions and caveats: CMV-specific HLA-C-restricted TCR beta clonotypes dominated the ex vivo response. Cumulated frequencies of public TCR beta families served to identify carriers of CMV plus the relevant HLA.

As concerns this clonotype: The antigen is not known.

Per germline, CDR1 LNHDA and CDR2 SQIVND (reference sequence). The CDR3 runs to 13 residues. V was pared by 4 bases and J by 6 bases, with 12 bases between. TCRdb passed the reads through MiXCR, listing each CDR3 protein once. This table holds 200,000 to 300,000 distinct CDR3 sequences, less than 9.5% found once. V is TRBV19 and J is TRBJ1-2, with D possibly being TRBD1 (5 bases). Sequences were obtained from PBMCs. The receptor's source is a human donor in good health (CMV status not recorded). Some clones in this sample may be carry-over from other donors' samples. CDR3 protein: CASSRKGTHGYTF. DNA of the CDR3: TGTGCCAGTAGTAGGAAGGGGACCCATGGCTACACCTTC. The full variable domain, rest sourced from reference TRBV19 and TRBJ1-2, is DGGITQSPKYLFRKEGQNVTLSCEQNLNHDAMYWYRQDPGQGLRLIYYSQIVNDFQKGDIAEGYSVSREKKESFPLTVTSAQKNPTAFYLCASSRKGTHGYTFGSGTRLTVV.